Listed here are 21 T cell receptor beta chains from one sample, sequenced in a study of blood T cell repertoires in COVID-19. Using immunoSEQ multiplex PCR, the repertoire was profiled, and TCRdb retains in-frame clones only, with some absent. The profile shows tens of thousands of clones, 90% to 95% of them singletons. The sample comprised peripheral blood. The receptors here all came from a woman between 65 and 79 years old with COVID-19, enrolled during active disease.

This chain joins TRBV27 and TRBJ1-5; no clear D gene. In germline, CDR1 is MNHEY, CDR2 SMNVEV (reference sequence). This CDR3 region has 13 residues. Trimming left V 2 bases short and J 10 bases short, with 12 bases between. The CDR3: CASSLAGVYPQHF. The CDR3 bases are TGTGCCAGCAGTTTAGCCGGGGTATATCCCCAGCATTTT.

The chain has TRBV7-2 and TRBJ2-5; D is perhaps TRBD1 (5 bases). Germline CDR1 reads SGHTA; CDR2 reads FQGNSA. CDR3 length: 13 residues. The germline V and J ends were trimmed by 3 bases and 5 bases, with 10 bases remaining between them. CDR3 protein: CASSFVQGETQYF. The DNA for the CDR3 is TGTGCCAGCAGCTTTGTCCAGGGTGAGACCCAGTACTTC.

This sequence joins TRBV19 and TRBJ1-1, with D uncertain. The CDR3 is made up of 16 amino acids. V lost 1 base and J lost 1, with 13 bases in between. Germline V CDR1 and CDR2: LNHDA, SQIVND (reference sequence). The CDR3 region has the DNA TGTGCCAGTAGTATAGGCAAGACACACGCGAACACTGAAGCTTTCTTT. It yields the protein CASSIGKTHANTEAFF.

The chain employs TRBV28 and TRBJ2-2, with 7 bases that match TRBD1. V lost 6 bases to trimming and J lost 2 bases; unmatched junction nucleotides: 3. CDR3 length equals 14 residues. Germline lookup yields CDR1 MDHEN and CDR2 SYDVKM. Here the CDR3 DNA reads TGTGCCAGCAGGAGACAGGGAAACACCGGGGAGCTGTTTTTT. It translates to CASRRQGNTGELFF.

The chain carries TRBV28 and TRBJ2-3, with 7 bases fitting TRBD2. This CDR3 is 15 amino acids long. V shed 8 bases, J shed 0 bases, and the junction held 8 bases outside the gene matches. CDR1 is MDHEN and CDR2 is SYDVKM in the germline V gene. The CDR3 spells CASLPPSGSTDTQYF. In nucleotides, the CDR3 is TGTGCCAGCCTCCCTCCTAGCGGTAGCACAGATACGCAGTATTTT.

V and J are TRBV27 and TRBJ2-7; perhaps TRBD2 as D (6 bases). The germline V gene encodes CDR1 MNHEY and CDR2 SMNVEV (reference sequence). The CDR3 spans 14 residues. Between the trimmed V and J ends, which lost 2 bases and 4 bases, there was a span of 12 bases. CDR3 DNA sequence: TGTGCCAGCAGTTTAGCGGGAAAGCTTTACGAGCAGTACTTC. Translation: CASSLAGKLYEQYF.

The chain employs TRBV18 and TRBJ2-3; D might be TRBD2 (6 bases). This CDR3 comprises 17 residues. From germline, CDR1 is KGHSH and CDR2 LQKENI. V was shortened by 2 bases and J by 2 bases, with 17 bases between the two germline ends. The chain's CDR3 is CASSPGGNSPNTDTQYF. CDR3 in DNA: TGTGCCAGCTCACCAGGAGGGAACAGCCCTAACACAGATACGCAGTATTTT.

V gene TRBV6-5 combines with J gene TRBJ2-2; D not resolved. V was shortened by 7 bases and J by 0 bases, with 6 bases between the two germline ends. The CDR3 has 13 residues. The germline V gene has CDR1 MNHEY and CDR2 SVGAGI. The CDR3 sequence is CASTYTNTGELFF. CDR3 DNA sequence: TGTGCCAGCACGTACACGAACACCGGGGAGCTGTTTTTT.

J is TRBJ2-2 and V is TRBV2; 9 bases are shared with TRBD2. Germline-derived CDR1 and CDR2 are SNHLY and FYNNEI. This CDR3 region has 15 residues. V lost 6 bases and J lost 7; bases outside the gene matches: 9. The CDR3 reads CASRGVSGRVGELFF. CDR3 DNA: TGTGCCAGCAGGGGGGTTAGCGGGAGAGTCGGGGAGCTGTTTTTT.

The chain links TRBV2 to TRBJ1-2, with 8 nucleotides matching TRBD1. The CDR3 loop spans 13 amino acids. The germline CDR1 and CDR2 sequences are SNHLY and FYNNEI. V dropped 4 bases and J dropped 3; count of bases not matched to a gene: 1. The CDR3 DNA reads TGTGCCAGCAGTGTGACAGGGGACTATGGCTACACCTTC. Its translation: CASSVTGDYGYTF.

The chain has TRBV6-5 and TRBJ1-1, with D possibly TRBD1 on 5 matching bases. The V end was cut by 8 bases, the J end by 5 bases, with 18 bases between. Germline-derived CDR1 and CDR2 are MNHEY and SVGAGI. The CDR3 is 14 residues long. The CDR3 here is CASGDPGRGTEAFF. DNA of the CDR3: TGTGCCAGCGGCGACCCAGGGCGGGGGACTGAAGCTTTCTTT.

The chain carries TRBV15 and TRBJ2-1; D is perhaps TRBD2 (6 bases). Per the germline V gene, CDR1 is LNHNV and CDR2 is YYDKDF (reference sequence). The V end was cut by 0 bases, the J end by 4 bases, with 16 bases between. The CDR3 has 17 residues. CDR3 sequence reads: CATSRDPSAGPYNEQFF. CDR3 nucleotides: TGTGCCACCAGCAGAGATCCGTCGGCGGGACCGTACAATGAGCAGTTCTTC.

This sequence joins TRBV29-1 and TRBJ1-2, with 7 bases fitting TRBD1. This CDR3 spans 17 amino acids. Per the germline V gene, CDR1 is SQVTM and CDR2 is ANQGSEA. The trim removed 6 bases at V and 5 bases at J, leaving 21 bases unmatched. CDR3 sequence (DNA): TGCAGCGTATCCAACTCCCACAGGGGAGGAGCTGAGTATGGCTACACCTTC. Its translation is CSVSNSHRGGAEYGYTF.

The chain joins TRBV7-3 to TRBJ1-2; possible D gene TRBD1, 6 bases. The germline gives CDR1 SGHTA, CDR2 FQGTGA. Trimming removed 5 bases at V and 3 bases at J, with 16 bases between. This CDR3 contains 15 residues. The CDR3 DNA sequence: TGTGCCAGCAGCCCCTTAGGGGGGGCGGACTATGGCTACACCTTC. Protein sequence: CASSPLGGADYGYTF.

This clone was observed a single time. The chain joins TRBV27 to TRBJ1-4, with D perhaps matching TRBD1 (5 bases). The V gene lost 6 bases and the J gene lost 5 bases, with 16 bases spanning the gap. From germline, CDR1 is MNHEY and CDR2 SMNVEV (reference sequence). CDR3 length: 15 amino acids. The CDR3 DNA sequence: TGTGCCAGCAGCCCGTGGGGCAGAGAGAATGAAAAACTGTTTTTT. It codes for CASSPWGRENEKLFF.

The chain joins TRBV19 to TRBJ2-3, with 8 positions matching TRBD2. The CDR3 is 17 amino acids. With 0 bases clipped from V and 0 bases from J, the junction kept 5 bases outside the gene matches. Germline loops: CDR1 LNHDA, CDR2 SQIVND (reference sequence). The CDR3 here is CASSIEALAESTDTQYF. The CDR3 nucleotides are TGTGCCAGTAGTATAGAAGCACTAGCGGAAAGCACAGATACGCAGTATTTT.

The rearrangement joins TRBV27 to TRBJ2-1; 9 bases are a match to TRBD2. The CDR3 covers 13 residues. Per the germline V gene, CDR1 is MNHEY and CDR2 is SMNVEV (reference sequence). J gave up 7 bases and V 6 bases, and 4 bases lay outside the gene matches. CDR3: CASRLAGGNEQFF. In DNA form, the CDR3 reads TGTGCCAGCAGACTAGCGGGTGGTAATGAGCAGTTCTTC.

The chain is built from TRBV11-2 and TRBJ1-3; TRBD1 matches at 9 bases. V lost 2 bases, J lost 4 bases, and 3 bases stayed unmatched. Germline CDR1 SGHAT, CDR2 FQNNGV. CDR3 length: 15 amino acids. The CDR3 DNA reads as TGTGCCAGCAGCTTAAGGACAGGGGTAGGAAACACCATATATTTT. Encoded protein: CASSLRTGVGNTIYF.

This clone turned up a few times. The chain is built from TRBV9 and TRBJ2-7; 8 nucleotides match TRBD2. Germline V gene lookup returns CDR1 SGDLS and CDR2 YYNGEE. CDR3 length: 14 amino acids. V was pared by 0 bases and J by 5 bases, with 4 bases of the junction left unmatched. The CDR3 DNA is TGTGCCAGCAGCGTAGAATCGGGAGGGAACGAGCAGTACTTC. Translated: CASSVESGGNEQYF.

V is TRBV28 and J is TRBJ1-5; D unclear. This CDR3 has 15 amino acids. Trimming took 2 bases from V and 0 from J, leaving 8 bases between them. Germline-derived CDR1 and CDR2 are MDHEN and SYDVKM. The CDR3 bases are TGTGCCAGCAGTTTACCAGACTATAGCAATCAGCCCCAGCATTTT. It translates to CASSLPDYSNQPQHF.

The chain employs TRBV19 and TRBJ2-2; a possible D gene is TRBD2 (5 bases). V was cut by 2 bases and J by 6 bases, with 10 bases left in between. Germline CDR1 is LNHDA and CDR2 is SQIVND (reference sequence). There are 14 residues in the CDR3. The DNA for the CDR3 is TGTGCCAGTAGTATAACGGGGATCGCCGGGGAGCTGTTTTTT. This sequence encodes CASSITGIAGELFF.